These T cell receptor beta chains were read from a single sample in a study of shared clonotypes between healthy human individuals. The data were produced by immunoSEQ multiplex PCR, yet TCRdb's version contains in-frame clones alone and is incomplete. The profile shows roughly 2.2 million clones, 85% to 95% of them singletons. Sequencing was performed on naive CD4+ T cells from PBMCs. The receptors here all came from a man younger than 35 in good health. Some clones in this sample may be carry-over from other donors' samples. The CDR3 runs from the conserved cysteine through the conserved F or W. The D gene is left open where the match is weak.

-	TRBV18	18	TRBJ2-1	CASSPIGVTYNSYNEQFF
-	TRBV6-1	13	TRBJ1-1	CASSEAQDTEAFF
-	TRBV5-8	12	TRBJ1-2	CASSLSGEVYTF
-	TRBV19	14	TRBJ2-7	CASSPRDTTYEQYF
-	TRBV29-1	15	TRBJ2-3	CSVKRQSLLTDTQYF
-	TRBV10-1	13	TRBJ2-5	CASSRGLAETQYF
-	TRBV4-3	13	TRBJ2-1	CASSQPLEAEQFF
-	TRBV7-9	15	TRBJ2-6	CASSPRISGANVLTF
-	TRBV21-1	17	TRBJ1-5	CASSKVGQHYSNQPQHF
-	TRBV5-1	13	TRBJ2-5	CASSQSGQETQYF
-	TRBV7-2	12	TRBJ1-5	CASSLHNQPQHF
-	TRBV30	12	TRBJ2-7	CAWSQSGVEQYF
-	TRBV5-1	15	TRBJ1-1	CASSSSGRGNTEAFF
-	TRBV5-5	15	TRBJ2-1	CASSLWSSSYNEQFF
TRBD2	TRBV11-1	16	TRBJ2-4	CASSLFREEAKNIQYF
-	TRBV6-1	13	TRBJ2-5	CAAQHSGIETQYF
-	TRBV15	11	TRBJ2-7	CATSSFYEQYF
-	TRBV6-5	15	TRBJ2-7	CASSYSPGPAYEQYF
-	TRBV30	12	TRBJ1-4	CAWGTDSEKLFF
-	TRBV4-1	15	TRBJ2-6	CASSPWTSGANVLTF
-	TRBV5-1	14	TRBJ2-5	CASRDLASSGAQYF
-	TRBV7-3	13	TRBJ1-1	CASSFAWNTEAFF
TRBD2	TRBV25-1	16	TRBJ2-3	CASSGWTSGRTDTQYF
-	TRBV6-6	14	TRBJ2-7	CASSYSRTSYEQYF
TRBD1	TRBV5-1	14	TRBJ1-2	CASTGRDSEYGYTF
-	TRBV29-1	12	TRBJ2-7	CSVDHGGDEQYF
-	TRBV15	13	TRBJ2-2	CATSPASTGELFF
-	TRBV7-2	15	TRBJ2-3	CASSLEGTSSDTQYF
TRBD2	TRBV7-3	15	TRBJ2-7	CASSWDYPGGYEQYF
-	TRBV6-1	15	TRBJ2-7	CASSEGGGMTYEQYF
-	TRBV28	15	TRBJ2-5	CASSFRGANQETQYF
-	TRBV28	14	TRBJ1-5	CASSLLRGGQPQHF
-	TRBV10-3	14	TRBJ1-3	CAISESTGPNTIYF
-	TRBV15	14	TRBJ2-5	CATSRGTMGETQYF
-	TRBV28	17	TRBJ2-1	CASSLRTRLGAYNEQFF